Listed below are T cell receptor beta chains from one sample, sequenced in a study of blood T cells in healthy people across ages. A single record per CDR3 protein comes from TCRdb applying MiXCR to the 5' RACE reads. The table has about 780,000 distinct CDR3 sequences, approximately 59% seen once. Sequencing was done on a sample of blood. The source of these receptors is a man between 25 and 39 years old in good health. CDR3s include the opening cysteine and the closing phenylalanine or tryptophan. D genes are given only for firm matches. Size is stated for part of the rows, as once, few or many counts, or as a class when the clone is expanded.

clone size,J gene,D gene,V gene,CDR3 protein,CDR3 DNA
NA,TRBJ2-4,NA,TRBV2,CASSSDWNIQYF,TGTGCCAGCAGTTCAGACTGGAACATTCAGTACTTC
NA,TRBJ1-1,NA,TRBV7-2,CASSLVRVGNTEAFF,TGTGCCAGCAGCTTAGTGAGGGTGGGGAACACTGAAGCTTTCTTT
few,TRBJ2-1,TRBD2,TRBV27,CASSLRLAGAKNEQFF,TGTGCCAGCAGTTTAAGACTAGCGGGGGCCAAGAATGAGCAGTTCTTC
once,TRBJ2-1,TRBD2,TRBV7-2,CASIGVAGDYNEQFF,TGTGCCAGCATCGGTGTAGCGGGGGACTACAATGAGCAGTTCTTC
few,TRBJ2-7,NA,TRBV12-3/TRBV12-4,CASRQNFDLQYF,TGTGCCAGCAGACAAAACTTCGACTTGCAGTACTTC
NA,TRBJ2-5,TRBD1,TRBV5-5,CASSALQGEETQYF,TGTGCCAGCAGCGCACTCCAGGGGGAAGAGACCCAGTACTTC
NA,TRBJ1-2,NA,TRBV6-1,CASSEALLGAGYGYTF,TGTGCCAGCAGTGAAGCGCTTCTGGGGGCTGGCTATGGCTACACCTTC
NA,TRBJ2-7,NA,TRBV29-1,CSVRGWDLSSYEQYF,TGCAGCGTTAGGGGCTGGGATCTTAGCTCCTACGAGCAGTACTTC
few,TRBJ2-7,TRBD2,TRBV7-2,CASSYTSGAYEQYF,TGTGCCAGCAGCTATACTAGCGGGGCCTACGAGCAGTACTTC
NA,TRBJ2-3,TRBD2,TRBV4-2,CACSHQRGGPDTQYF,TGTGCCTGCAGCCACCAGCGGGGGGGCCCAGATACGCAGTATTTT
NA,TRBJ2-1,NA,TRBV28,CASSLGRAMFF,TGTGCCAGCAGCCTGGGACGAGCGATGTTCTTC
NA,TRBJ2-3,NA,TRBV5-1,CASSLEGGGTDTQYF,TGCGCCAGCAGCTTGGAAGGCGGGGGCACAGATACGCAGTATTTT
few,TRBJ1-2,NA,TRBV4-2,CASSQDAIPGDGYTF,TGTGCCAGCAGCCAAGATGCTATCCCTGGGGATGGCTACACCTTC
few,TRBJ2-5,TRBD2,TRBV7-2,CASSLLTSGGLETQYF,TGTGCCAGCAGCTTATTAACTAGCGGGGGGCTGGAGACCCAGTACTTC
NA,TRBJ2-1,NA,TRBV4-2,CASSPVGLNEQFF,TGTGCCAGCAGCCCGGTAGGGCTCAATGAGCAGTTCTTC